This T cell receptor (beta chain) derives from a study of blood T cell repertoires in COVID-19. As for the study in general: COVID-19 samples, acute and convalescent, were from the United States, Italy and Spain.

In the authors' methods: Counts of nucleated cells, estimated from reference gene primer amplification, were obtained. Profiled with immunoSEQ multiplex PCR; TCRdb holds only in-frame clones, not every one. V and J calls and clone size are those listed in that table; D and trimming were worked out from the DNA. The top ten clones hold about 2.1% of a sample with roughly 300,000 clones, approximately 90% of them seen once. Recruitment covered about two dozen US areas and drew participants whose ages spanned roughly 18 to 90 years. V shed 4 bases and J 4 bases; nucleotides not matched to a gene: 10. CDR3 size: 18 residues. Per germline, CDR1 SGHVS and CDR2 FNYEAQ.

Sequencing was performed on PBMCs or T cells enriched from blood (not recorded which). The genes are TRBV7-6 and TRBJ2-6, with 10 bases identical to TRBD1. This sequence was found in a woman aged 40 to 50 with acute COVID-19. The CDR3 nucleotides read TGTGCCAGCAGCTCAACCGGGACAGGGGAGAGGGGGGCCAACGTCCTGACTTTC. This translates into CASSSTGTGERGANVLTF.